This entry describes one TCR beta chain. Its antigen is as yet unknown. The entry originates in a study of OX40 agonist ivuxolimab in advanced cancers. As for the study in general: A male proportion of about 86% was recorded, with mean age about 54 years and range roughly 20 to 90. General study results and limits: Average numbers of expanded clones were greater in CD8+ T cells than in CD4+. Normalized expansion of T-cell clones was also low for some nonresponders.

With 2 bases removed from V and 1 base from J, the gap between germline ends came to 7 bases. This CDR3 region has 13 residues. The V gene's germline CDR1 is GTSNPN and CDR2 SVGIG (reference sequence). The protocol was immunoSEQ multiplex PCR, while the TCRdb copy is restricted to in-frame clones and leaves out a portion. The sample includes under 25,000 clones, around 82% seen only once; the top ten take over 25%. The study sampled blood at baseline, cycle 4 day 1, and cycle 7 day 1. The V and J genes are TRBV30 and TRBJ2-3; unclear D gene. This receptor was obtained from an adult with an advanced solid tumor such as melanoma, head and neck, liver or kidney cancer. The sequenced sample was CD4+ or CD8+ T cells sorted from blood, obtained in a trial of the OX40 agonist ivuxolimab. CDR3 protein: CAWSLRGTDTQYF. The CDR3 DNA is TGTGCCTGGAGTTTGCGAGGCACAGATACGCAGTATTTT.